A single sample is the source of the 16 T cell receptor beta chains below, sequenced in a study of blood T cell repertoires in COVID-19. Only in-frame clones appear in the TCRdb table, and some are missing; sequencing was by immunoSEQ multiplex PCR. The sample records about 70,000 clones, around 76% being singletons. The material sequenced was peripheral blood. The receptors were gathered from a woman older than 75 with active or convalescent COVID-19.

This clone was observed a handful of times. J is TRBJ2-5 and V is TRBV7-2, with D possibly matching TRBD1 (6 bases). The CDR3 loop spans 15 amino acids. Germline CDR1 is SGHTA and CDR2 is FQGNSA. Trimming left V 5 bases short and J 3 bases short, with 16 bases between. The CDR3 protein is CASSIQGLTEETQYF. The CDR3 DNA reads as TGTGCCAGCAGCATACAGGGCCTAACAGAAGAGACCCAGTACTTC.

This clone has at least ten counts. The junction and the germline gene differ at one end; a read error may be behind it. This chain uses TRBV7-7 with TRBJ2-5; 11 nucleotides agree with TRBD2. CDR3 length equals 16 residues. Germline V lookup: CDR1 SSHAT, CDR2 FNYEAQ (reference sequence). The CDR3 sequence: CASSDLAGGKLETQYF. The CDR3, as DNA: TGTGCTAGCAGCGATCTAGCGGGGGGAAAACTAGAGACCCAGTACTTC.

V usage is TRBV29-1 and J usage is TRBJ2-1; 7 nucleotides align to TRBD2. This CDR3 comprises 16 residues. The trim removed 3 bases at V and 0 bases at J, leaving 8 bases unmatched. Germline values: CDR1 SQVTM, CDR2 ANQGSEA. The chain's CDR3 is CSVDNPSGGSYNEQFF. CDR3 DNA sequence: TGCAGCGTTGATAACCCTAGCGGAGGCTCCTACAATGAGCAGTTCTTC.

As DNA, the CDR3 is TGTGCCACCAGTGACCAGACAGGCCTCAAGGACACCGGGGAGCTGTTTTTT. Translating gives CATSDQTGLKDTGELFF. This chain uses TRBV24-1 with TRBJ2-2; D perhaps matches TRBD1 (6 bases). Trimming stripped 4 bases from V and 3 bases from J, with 17 bases between. Looked up from germline, CDR1 is KGHDR and CDR2 is SFDVKD. The CDR3 totals 17 residues.

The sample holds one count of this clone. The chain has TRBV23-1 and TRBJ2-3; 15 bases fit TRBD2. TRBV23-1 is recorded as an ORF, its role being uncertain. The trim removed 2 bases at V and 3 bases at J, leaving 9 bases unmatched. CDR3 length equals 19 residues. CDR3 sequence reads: CASSQPFGLAGGLTDTQYF. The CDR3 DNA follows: TGCGCCAGCAGTCAACCCTTCGGACTAGCGGGGGGGCTTACAGATACGCAGTATTTT.

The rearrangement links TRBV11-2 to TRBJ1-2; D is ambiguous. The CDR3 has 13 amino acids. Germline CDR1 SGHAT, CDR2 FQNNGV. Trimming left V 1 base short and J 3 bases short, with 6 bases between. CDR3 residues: CASSLVPDYGYTF. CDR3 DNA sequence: TGTGCCAGCAGCTTAGTGCCAGACTATGGCTACACCTTC.

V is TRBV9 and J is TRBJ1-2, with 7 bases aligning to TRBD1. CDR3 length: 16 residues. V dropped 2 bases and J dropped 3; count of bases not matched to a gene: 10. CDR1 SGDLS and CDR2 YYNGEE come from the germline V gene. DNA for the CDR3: TGTGCCAGCAGCGTCGGACAGGCTTTTGGCTACTATGGCTACACCTTC. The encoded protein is CASSVGQAFGYYGYTF. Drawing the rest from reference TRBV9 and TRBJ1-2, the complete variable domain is DSGVTQTPKHLITATGQRVTLRCSPRSGDLSVYWYQQSLDQGLQFLIQYYNGEERAKGNILERFSAQQFPDLHSELNLSSLELGDSALYFCASSVGQAFGYYGYTFGSGTRLTVV.

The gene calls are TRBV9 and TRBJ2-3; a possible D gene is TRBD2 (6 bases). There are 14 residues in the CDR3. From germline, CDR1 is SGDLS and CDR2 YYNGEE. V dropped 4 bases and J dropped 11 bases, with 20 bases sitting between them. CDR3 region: CASSPGDPKHGQYF. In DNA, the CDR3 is TGTGCCAGCAGCCCGGGGGATCCTAAACATGGGCAGTATTTT. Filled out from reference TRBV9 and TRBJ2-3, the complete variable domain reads DSGVTQTPKHLITATGQRVTLRCSPRSGDLSVYWYQQSLDQGLQFLIQYYNGEERAKGNILERFSAQQFPDLHSELNLSSLELGDSALYFCASSPGDPKHGQYFGPGTRLTVL.

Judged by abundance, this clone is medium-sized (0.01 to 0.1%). The CDR3 DNA reads as TGTGCCAGCAGCCACCGGGACAGGAACTACGAGCAGTACTTC. This sequence encodes CASSHRDRNYEQYF. The chain combines TRBV7-9 with TRBJ2-7, with 8 bases that match TRBD1. V was pared by 5 bases and J by 3 bases, with 6 bases of the junction left unmatched. This CDR3 comprises 14 residues. Germline CDR1 SEHNR, CDR2 FQNEAQ (reference sequence).

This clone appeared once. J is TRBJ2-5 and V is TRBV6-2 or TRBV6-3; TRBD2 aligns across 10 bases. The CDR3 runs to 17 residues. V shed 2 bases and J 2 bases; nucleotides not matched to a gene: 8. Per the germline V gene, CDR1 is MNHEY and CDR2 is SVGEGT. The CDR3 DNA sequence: TGTGCCAGCAGTTACGAAGTAGCGGGGGGTTTTCAAGAGACCCAGTACTTC. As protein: CASSYEVAGGFQETQYF.

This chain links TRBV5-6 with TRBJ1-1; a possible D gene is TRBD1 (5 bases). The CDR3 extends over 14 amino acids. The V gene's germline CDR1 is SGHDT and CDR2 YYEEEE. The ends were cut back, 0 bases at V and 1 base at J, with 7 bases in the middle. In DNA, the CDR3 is TGTGCCAGCAGCTTGGTGGGGGGGAACACTGAAGCTTTCTTT. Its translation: CASSLVGGNTEAFF. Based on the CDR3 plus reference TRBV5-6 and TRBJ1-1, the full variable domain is DAGVTQSPTHLIKTRGQQVTLRCSPKSGHDTVSWYQQALGQGPQFIFQYYEEEERQRGNFPDRFSGHQFPNYSSELNVNALLLGDSALYLCASSLVGGNTEAFFGQGTRLTVV.

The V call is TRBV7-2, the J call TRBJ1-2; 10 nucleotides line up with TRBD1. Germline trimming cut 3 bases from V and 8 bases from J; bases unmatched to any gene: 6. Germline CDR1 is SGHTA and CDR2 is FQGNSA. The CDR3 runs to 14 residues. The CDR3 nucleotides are TGTGCCAGCAGCTTTGACAGGGGGCTGAGAGGCTACACCTTC. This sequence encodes CASSFDRGLRGYTF.

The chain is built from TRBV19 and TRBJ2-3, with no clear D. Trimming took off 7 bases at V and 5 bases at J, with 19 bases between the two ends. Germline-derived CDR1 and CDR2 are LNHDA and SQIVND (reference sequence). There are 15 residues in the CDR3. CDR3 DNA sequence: TGTGCCAGTACCGCGATTGGGCTCCCCGGAGATACGCAGTATTTT. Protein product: CASTAIGLPGDTQYF.

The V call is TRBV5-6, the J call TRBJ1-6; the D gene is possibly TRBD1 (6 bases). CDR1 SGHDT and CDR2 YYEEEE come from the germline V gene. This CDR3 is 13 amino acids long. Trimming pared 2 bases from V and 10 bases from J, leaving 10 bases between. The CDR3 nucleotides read TGTGCCAGCAGCTTAGACAGGTACTCACCCCTCCACTTT. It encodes CASSLDRYSPLHF.

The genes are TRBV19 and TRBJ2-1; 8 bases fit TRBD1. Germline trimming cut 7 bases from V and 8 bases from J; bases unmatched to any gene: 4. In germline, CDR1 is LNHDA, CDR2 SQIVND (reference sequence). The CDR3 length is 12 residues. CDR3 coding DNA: TGTGCCAGTACCACACAGGGGGATGAGCAGTTCTTC. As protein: CASTTQGDEQFF. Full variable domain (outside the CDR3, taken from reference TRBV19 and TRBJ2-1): DGGITQSPKYLFRKEGQNVTLSCEQNLNHDAMYWYRQDPGQGLRLIYYSQIVNDFQKGDIAEGYSVSREKKESFPLTVTSAQKNPTAFYLCASTTQGDEQFFGPGTRLTVL.

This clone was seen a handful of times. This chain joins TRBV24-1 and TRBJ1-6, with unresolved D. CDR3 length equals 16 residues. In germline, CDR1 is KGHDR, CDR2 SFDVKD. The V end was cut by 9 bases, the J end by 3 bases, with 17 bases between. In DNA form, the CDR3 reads TGTGCCACCCCGAGGTTAGTGGTCTGCTATAATTCACCCCTCCACTTT. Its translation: CATPRLVVCYNSPLHF.